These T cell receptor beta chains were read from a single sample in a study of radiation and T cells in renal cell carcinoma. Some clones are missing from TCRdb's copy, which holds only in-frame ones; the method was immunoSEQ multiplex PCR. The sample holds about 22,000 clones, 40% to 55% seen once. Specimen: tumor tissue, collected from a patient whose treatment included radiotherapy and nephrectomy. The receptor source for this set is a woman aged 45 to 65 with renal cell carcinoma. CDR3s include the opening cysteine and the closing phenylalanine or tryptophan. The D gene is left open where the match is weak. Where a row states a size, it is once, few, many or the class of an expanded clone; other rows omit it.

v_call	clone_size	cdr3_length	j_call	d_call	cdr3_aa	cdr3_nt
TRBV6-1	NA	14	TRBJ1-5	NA	CASSGDPTPQPQHF	TGTGCCAGCAGTGGGGACCCTACCCCCCAGCCCCAGCATTTT
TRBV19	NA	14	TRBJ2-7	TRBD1	CASSLPGQSYEQYF	TGTGCCAGTAGCTTACCGGGACAGTCCTACGAGCAGTACTTC
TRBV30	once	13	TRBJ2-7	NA	CAWSALLGYEQYF	TGTGCCTGGAGTGCCCTTTTGGGGTACGAGCAGTACTTC
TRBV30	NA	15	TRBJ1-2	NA	CAWRRLGQPNYGYTF	TGTGCCTGGAGAAGGTTGGGACAACCTAACTATGGCTACACCTTC
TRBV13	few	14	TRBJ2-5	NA	CASSLKLLQETQYF	TGTGCCAGCAGCTTGAAACTACTCCAAGAGACCCAGTACTTC
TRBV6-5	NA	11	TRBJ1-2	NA	CASGGNYGYTF	TGTGCCAGCGGCGGGAACTATGGCTACACCTTC
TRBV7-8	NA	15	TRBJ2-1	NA	CASSLFLPAGNEQFF	TGTGCCAGCAGCTTATTCTTACCAGCGGGCAATGAGCAGTTCTTC
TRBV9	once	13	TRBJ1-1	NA	CASSVDSYTEAFF	TGTGCCAGCAGCGTTGACAGCTACACTGAAGCTTTCTTT
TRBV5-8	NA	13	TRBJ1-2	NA	CATSRDLKYGYTF	TGTGCCACTTCCAGGGATTTAAAATATGGCTACACCTTC
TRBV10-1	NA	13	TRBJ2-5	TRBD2	CASSDGLGETQYF	TGCGCCAGCAGTGACGGACTAGGGGAGACCCAGTACTTC
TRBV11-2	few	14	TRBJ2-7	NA	CASSNQQDSYEQYF	TGTGCCAGCAGCAACCAACAGGATTCCTACGAGCAGTACTTC
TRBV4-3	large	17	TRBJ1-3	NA	CASSQGAGDYSGNTIYF	TGCGCCAGCAGCCAAGGGGCAGGGGACTACTCTGGAAACACCATATATTTT
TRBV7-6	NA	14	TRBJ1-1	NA	CASSLNGANTEAFF	TGTGCCAGCAGCTTGAACGGTGCGAACACTGAAGCTTTCTTT
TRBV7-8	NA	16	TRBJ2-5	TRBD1	CASSPRRQGFGETQYF	TGTGCCAGCAGCCCTAGAAGACAGGGCTTTGGAGAGACCCAGTACTTC
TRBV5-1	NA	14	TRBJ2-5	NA	CASSTDGYQETQYF	TGCGCCAGCAGCACCGACGGATACCAAGAGACCCAGTACTTC
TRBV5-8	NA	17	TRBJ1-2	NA	CASSLFGMTTRQVGYTF	TGTGCCAGCAGCTTGTTTGGGATGACAACCCGGCAAGTTGGCTACACCTTC
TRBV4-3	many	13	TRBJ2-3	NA	CASSHLVTDTQYF	TGCGCCAGCAGCCACCTAGTGACAGATACGCAGTATTTT
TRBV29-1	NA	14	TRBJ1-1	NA	CSVDRGGMDTEAFF	TGCAGCGTTGACCGGGGGGGTATGGACACTGAAGCTTTCTTT
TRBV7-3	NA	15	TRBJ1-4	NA	CASSLGIRINEKLFF	TGTGCCAGCAGCTTAGGTATACGAATCAATGAAAAACTGTTTTTT
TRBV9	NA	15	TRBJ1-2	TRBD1	CASSSRDRENYGYTF	TGTGCCAGCAGCAGCCGGGACAGGGAAAACTATGGCTACACCTTC
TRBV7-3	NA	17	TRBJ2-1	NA	CASSLPLQGQSYNEQFF	TGTGCCAGCAGCCTCCCGCTACAGGGTCAGTCCTACAATGAGCAGTTCTTC
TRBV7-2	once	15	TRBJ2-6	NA	CASSPTSSGANVLTF	TGTGCCAGCAGCCCCACTAGCTCTGGGGCCAACGTCCTGACTTTC
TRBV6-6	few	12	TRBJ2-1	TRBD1	CASSWTGDEQFF	TGTGCCAGCAGTTGGACAGGGGATGAGCAGTTCTTC
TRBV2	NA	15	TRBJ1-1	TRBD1	CASRAGTGASTEAFF	TGTGCCAGCAGGGCTGGGACAGGGGCATCAACTGAAGCTTTCTTT
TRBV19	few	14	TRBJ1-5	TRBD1	CASRTGLDGQPQHF	TGTGCCAGTAGGACAGGGTTGGACGGTCAGCCCCAGCATTTT
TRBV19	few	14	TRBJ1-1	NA	CASSIGDKNTEAFF	TGTGCCAGTAGTATAGGGGACAAGAACACTGAAGCTTTCTTT
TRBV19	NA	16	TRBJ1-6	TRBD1	CASSIQGATYNSPLHF	TGTGCCAGTAGTATCCAGGGGGCTACCTATAATTCACCCCTCCACTTT
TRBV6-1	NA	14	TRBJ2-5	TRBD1	CASRERDRRETQYF	TGTGCCAGCAGAGAACGGGACAGAAGGGAGACCCAGTACTTC
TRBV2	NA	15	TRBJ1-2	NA	CASSDLVGSNYGYTF	TGTGCCAGCAGTGACCTCGTGGGTTCGAACTATGGCTACACCTTC
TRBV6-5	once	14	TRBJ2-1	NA	CASSPRGVHNEQFF	TGTGCCAGCAGTCCCAGGGGGGTGCACAATGAGCAGTTCTTC
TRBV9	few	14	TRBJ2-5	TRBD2	CASSVPSGGETQYF	TGTGCCAGCAGCGTCCCTAGCGGGGGGGAGACCCAGTACTTC
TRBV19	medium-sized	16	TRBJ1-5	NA	CASSIEDADSNQPQHF	TGTGCCAGTAGTATAGAGGACGCAGATAGCAATCAGCCCCAGCATTTT
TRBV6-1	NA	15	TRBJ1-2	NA	CASSEGSGTNYGYTF	TGTGCCAGCAGTGAAGGGTCGGGGACTAACTATGGCTACACCTTC
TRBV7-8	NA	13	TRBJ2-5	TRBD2	CASSPAGYETQYF	TGTGCCAGCAGCCCAGCGGGGTACGAGACCCAGTACTTC
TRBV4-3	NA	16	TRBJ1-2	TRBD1	CASSQDRTGYERGYTF	TGCGCCAGCAGCCAAGACAGGACAGGGTATGAAAGGGGCTACACCTTC
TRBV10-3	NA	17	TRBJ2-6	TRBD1	CAISDWTGHSGANVLTF	TGTGCCATCAGTGACTGGACAGGTCACTCTGGGGCCAACGTCCTGACTTTC
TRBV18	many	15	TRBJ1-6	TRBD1	CASSPNRQGDSPLHF	TGTGCCAGCTCACCAAACCGACAGGGTGATTCACCCCTCCACTTT
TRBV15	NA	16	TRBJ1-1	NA	CATSRDDWGQSTEAFF	TGTGCCACCAGCAGAGATGATTGGGGGCAAAGCACTGAAGCTTTCTTT
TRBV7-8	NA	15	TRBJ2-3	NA	CASSLAATSTDTQYF	TGTGCCAGCAGCTTAGCGGCAACCAGCACAGATACGCAGTATTTT
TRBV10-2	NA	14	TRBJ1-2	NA	CASSDPSQVGGYTF	TGCGCCAGCAGTGATCCATCGCAGGTCGGTGGCTACACCTTC
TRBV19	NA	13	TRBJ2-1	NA	CASSIDLSGSRFF	TGTGCCAGTAGTATCGACCTCTCAGGCTCAAGGTTCTTC
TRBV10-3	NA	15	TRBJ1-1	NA	CAISDMVEGNTEAFF	TGTGCCATCAGTGATATGGTAGAGGGAAACACTGAAGCTTTCTTT
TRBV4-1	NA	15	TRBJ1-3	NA	CASSQVWVTGNTIYF	TGCGCCAGCAGCCAAGTCTGGGTAACTGGAAACACCATATATTTT
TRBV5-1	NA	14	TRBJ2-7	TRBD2	CASSLAGGNYEQYF	TGCGCCAGCAGCTTAGCGGGGGGTAATTACGAGCAGTACTTC
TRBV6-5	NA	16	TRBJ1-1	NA	CASSYDFGGRGTEAFF	TGTGCCAGCAGTTACGACTTTGGGGGGCGCGGCACTGAAGCTTTCTTT
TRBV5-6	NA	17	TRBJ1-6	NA	CASSVGWESSYNSPLHF	TGTGCCAGCAGCGTGGGATGGGAAAGCTCCTATAATTCACCCCTCCACTTT
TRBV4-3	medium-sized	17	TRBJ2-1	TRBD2	CASSQELAGGPYNEQFF	TGCGCCAGCAGCCAAGAGCTAGCGGGGGGGCCTTACAATGAGCAGTTCTTC
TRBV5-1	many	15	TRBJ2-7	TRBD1	CASSLAGQGSSEQYF	TGCGCCAGCAGCTTGGCGGGACAGGGGTCATCCGAGCAGTACTTC
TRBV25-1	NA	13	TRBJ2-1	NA	CASSEIDINEQFF	TGTGCCAGCAGTGAAATCGACATCAATGAGCAGTTCTTC
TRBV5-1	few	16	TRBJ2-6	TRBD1	CASRQTGGSGANVLTF	TGCGCCAGCAGACAAACAGGGGGCTCTGGGGCCAACGTCCTGACTTTC
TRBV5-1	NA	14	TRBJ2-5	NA	CASSRRGLQETQYF	TGCGCCAGCAGCCGCAGAGGGCTCCAAGAGACCCAGTACTTC
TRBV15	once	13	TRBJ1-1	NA	CATSTLSGTEAFF	TGTGCCACCAGCACTCTGTCGGGTACTGAAGCTTTCTTT
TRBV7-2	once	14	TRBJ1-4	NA	CASSLTGSNEKLFF	TGTGCCAGCAGCTTGACAGGATCTAATGAAAAACTGTTTTTT
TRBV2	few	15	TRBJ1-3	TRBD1	CASRRQGAAGNTIYF	TGTGCCAGCAGGCGTCAGGGGGCTGCTGGAAACACCATATATTTT
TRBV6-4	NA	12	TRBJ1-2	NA	CASSYRTGGYTF	TGTGCCAGCAGTTACAGAACTGGGGGCTACACCTTC
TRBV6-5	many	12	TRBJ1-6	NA	CASSYRGSPLHF	TGTGCCAGCAGTTACAGGGGTTCACCCCTCCACTTT
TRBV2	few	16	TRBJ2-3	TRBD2	CASRSGLAGVTDTQYF	TGTGCCAGCAGGAGCGGGCTAGCGGGGGTCACAGATACGCAGTATTTT
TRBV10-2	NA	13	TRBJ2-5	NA	CASSEQGGETQYF	TGCGCCAGCAGTGAACAGGGAGGAGAGACCCAGTACTTC
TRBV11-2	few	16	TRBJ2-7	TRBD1	CASSLAPTGAPYEQYF	TGTGCCAGCAGCTTAGCTCCCACAGGGGCCCCCTACGAGCAGTACTTC